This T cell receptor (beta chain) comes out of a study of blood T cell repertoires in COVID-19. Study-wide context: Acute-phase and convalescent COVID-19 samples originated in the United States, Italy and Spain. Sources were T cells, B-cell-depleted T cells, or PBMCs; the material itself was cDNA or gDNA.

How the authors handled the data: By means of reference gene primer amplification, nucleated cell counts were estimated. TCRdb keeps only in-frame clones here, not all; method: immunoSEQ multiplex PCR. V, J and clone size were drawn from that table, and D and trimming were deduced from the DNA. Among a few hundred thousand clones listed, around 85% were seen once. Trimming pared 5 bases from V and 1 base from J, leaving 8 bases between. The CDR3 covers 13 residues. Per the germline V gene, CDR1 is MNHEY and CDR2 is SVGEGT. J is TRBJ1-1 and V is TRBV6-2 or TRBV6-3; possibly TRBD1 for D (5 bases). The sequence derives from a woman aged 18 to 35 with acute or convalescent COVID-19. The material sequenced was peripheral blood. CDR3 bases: TGTGCCAGCAGTACCGGGGGGAACACTGAAGCTTTCTTT. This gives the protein CASSTGGNTEAFF.